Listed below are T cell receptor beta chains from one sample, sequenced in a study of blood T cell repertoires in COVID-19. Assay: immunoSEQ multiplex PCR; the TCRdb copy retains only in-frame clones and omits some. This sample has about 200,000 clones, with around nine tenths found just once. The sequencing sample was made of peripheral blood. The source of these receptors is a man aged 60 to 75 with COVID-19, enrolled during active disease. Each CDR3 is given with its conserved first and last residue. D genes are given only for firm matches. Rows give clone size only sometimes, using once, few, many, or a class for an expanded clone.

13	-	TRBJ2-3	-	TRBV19	CASRILGSDTQYF
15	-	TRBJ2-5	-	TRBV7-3	CASSLGGRTGETQYF
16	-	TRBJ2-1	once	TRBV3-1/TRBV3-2	CASSHQPLSGYNEQFF
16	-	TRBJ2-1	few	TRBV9	CASSLNAGSSYNEQFF
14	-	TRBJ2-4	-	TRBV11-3	CASSHGGAKNIQYF
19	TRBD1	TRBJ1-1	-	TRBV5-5	CASSPFPDRGTMMNTEAFF
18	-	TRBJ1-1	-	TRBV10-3	CAIKSNLGSRGMNTEAFF
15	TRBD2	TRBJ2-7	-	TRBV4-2	CASSPGTSGSYEQYF
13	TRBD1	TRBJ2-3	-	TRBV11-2	CASSFTGVDTQYF
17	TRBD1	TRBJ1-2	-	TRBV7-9	CASSRSGTGGNGAGYTF
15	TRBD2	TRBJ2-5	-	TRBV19	CASTTSGSSWETQYF
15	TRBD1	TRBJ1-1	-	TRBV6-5	CATPRGTQDRAEAFF
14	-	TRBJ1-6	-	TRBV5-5	CASSNRPGSSPLHF
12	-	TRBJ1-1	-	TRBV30	CAWSVRGTEAFF
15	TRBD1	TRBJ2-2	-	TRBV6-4	CASSEDRGHTGELFF
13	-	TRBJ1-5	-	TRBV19	CASSITENQPQHF
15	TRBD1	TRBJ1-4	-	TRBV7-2	CASSLAGQGLRRLFF
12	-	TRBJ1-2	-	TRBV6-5	CASSYGGYGYTF
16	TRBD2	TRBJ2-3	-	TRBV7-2	CASSIRLAGYPDTQYF
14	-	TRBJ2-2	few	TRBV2	CASTPRQVAGELFF
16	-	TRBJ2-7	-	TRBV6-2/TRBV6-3	CASSSLPGAGAYEQYF
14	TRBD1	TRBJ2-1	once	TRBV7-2	CASSYAAGGNEQFF
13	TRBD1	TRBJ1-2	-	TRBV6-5	CASMNRGQGGYTF
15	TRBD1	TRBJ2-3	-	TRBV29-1	CSVEISRGRQGTQYF
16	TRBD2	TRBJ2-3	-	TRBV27	CASRPPLAGGGDTQYF
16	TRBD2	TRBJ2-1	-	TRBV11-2	CASSRLAMSSYNEQFF
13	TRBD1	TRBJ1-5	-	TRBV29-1	CSVQGSSNQPQHF
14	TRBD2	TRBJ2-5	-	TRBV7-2	CASSPGRVQETQYF
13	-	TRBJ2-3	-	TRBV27	CASRLTRSDSQYF
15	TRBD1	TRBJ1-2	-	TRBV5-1	CASSPRQGHGYGYTF
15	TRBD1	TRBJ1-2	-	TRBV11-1	CASSLDRGQGDGYTF
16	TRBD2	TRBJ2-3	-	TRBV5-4	CASSSPTSGRTDTQYF
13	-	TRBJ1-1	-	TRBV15	CATADTGYTEAFF